This T cell receptor (beta chain) originates from a study of OX40 agonist ivuxolimab in advanced cancers. Peripheral blood came from all dose cohorts at three timepoints. CDR3 length equals 15 residues. Trimming pared 3 bases from V and 5 bases from J, leaving 17 bases between. Germline CDR1 is SNHLY and CDR2 is FYNNEI. The assay was immunoSEQ multiplex PCR, and TCRdb's table has in-frame clones only and misses some. The sample consists of more than 95,000 clones, 85% to 90% of them appearing once. This clonotype originated in an adult with an advanced solid tumor such as melanoma, head and neck, liver or kidney cancer. V is TRBV2 and J is TRBJ2-7; a weak D match, TRBD2 (5 bases). The sample was CD4+ or CD8+ T cells sorted from blood, taken in a trial of the OX40 agonist ivuxolimab. CDR3 amino acids: CASSEIGVGADEQYF. CDR3 DNA sequence: TGTGCCAGCAGTGAGATCGGGGTAGGTGCGGACGAGCAGTACTTC.